Given below is one T cell receptor beta chain in context. The data are from a study of T cell responses to AZD1222 COVID-19 vaccine. V was pared by 6 bases and J by 3 bases, with 14 bases between. CDR3 length: 14 amino acids. Germline loops: CDR1 SGHTA, CDR2 FQGTGA. TCRdb's copy holds only in-frame clones and misses some; the assay was immunoSEQ multiplex PCR. The sample contains 60,000 to 75,000 clones, around 89% of which appear only once. The sequence was obtained from an adult who received the AZD1222 COVID-19 vaccine. Specimen: peripheral blood, collected 28 days after the second AZD1222 dose. V is TRBV7-3 and J is TRBJ2-5; D is ambiguous. The CDR3 region has the DNA TGTGCCAGCAGTCCGACCGGGCCAAAAGAGACCCAGTACTTC. The encoded protein is CASSPTGPKETQYF. The variable domain in full, completed from reference TRBV7-3 and TRBJ2-5, reads GAGVSQTPSNKVTEKGKYVELRCDPISGHTALYWYRQSLGQGPEFLIYFQGTGAADDSGLPNDRFFAVRPEGSVSTLKIQRTERGDSAVYLCASSPTGPKETQYFGPGTRLLVL.